These 23 T cell receptor beta chains came from one sample sequenced in a study of T cell changes during pregnancy in multiple sclerosis. Sequencing used immunoSEQ multiplex PCR; TCRdb keeps in-frame clones, though not all of them. The sample contains about 47,000 clones, about 87% of which appear only once. Sequencing was performed on peripheral blood, taken in the first trimester of pregnancy. The receptors here all came from a female donor with multiple sclerosis, enrolled in a pregnancy study.

The chain couples TRBV4-1 to TRBJ2-7; weak D call: TRBD2 (6 bases). Between the trimmed V and J ends, which lost 2 bases and 3 bases, there was a span of 11 bases. The CDR3 totals 14 residues. Germline CDR1 reads MGHRA; CDR2 reads YSYEKL. CDR3 residues: CASSQLDYDYEQYF. DNA of the CDR3: TGCGCCAGCAGCCAATTGGACTACGACTACGAGCAGTACTTC.

The V gene is TRBV10-3, the J gene TRBJ2-3; D is possibly TRBD1 (5 bases). The V gene's germline CDR1 is ENHRY and CDR2 SYGVKD. Trimming removed 11 bases at V and 1 base at J, with 13 bases between. This CDR3 is built from 13 residues. CDR3 sequence (DNA): TGTGCCTCTCGGGTAGGGGGCACAGATACGCAGTATTTT. Translated, it gives CASRVGGTDTQYF.

The genes are TRBV10-3 and TRBJ1-2; TRBD1 matches 7 bases. The CDR3 is made up of 15 amino acids. CDR1 ENHRY and CDR2 SYGVKD come from the germline V gene. V shed 0 bases and J 4 bases; nucleotides not matched to a gene: 5. The CDR3 reads CAISESLQGIYGYTF. DNA for the CDR3: TGTGCCATCAGTGAGTCCCTACAGGGGATCTATGGCTACACCTTC.

The chain has TRBV7-2 and TRBJ2-7, with D perhaps matching TRBD2 (5 bases). Trimming removed 5 bases from V and 7 bases from J, with 18 bases in between. The CDR3 has 14 amino acids. The V gene's germline CDR1 is SGHTA and CDR2 FQGNSA. DNA for the CDR3: TGTGCCAGCAGCCTAAAGCCGGGGTCGGGGGAGCAGTACTTC. Its translation is CASSLKPGSGEQYF. Supplemented by reference TRBV7-2 and TRBJ2-7, the full variable domain reads GAGVSQSPSNKVTEKGKDVELRCDPISGHTALYWYRQSLGQGLEFLIYFQGNSAPDKSGLPSDRFSAERTGGSVSTLTIQRTQQEDSAVYLCASSLKPGSGEQYFGPGTRLTVT.

J is TRBJ2-7 and V is TRBV5-6, with D perhaps TRBD1 (6 bases). CDR3 size: 17 residues. V was cut by 1 base and J by 4 bases, with 21 bases left in between. Germline CDR1 is SGHDT and CDR2 is YYEEEE. The CDR3 region has the DNA TGTGCCAGCAGCTTGATGGTCTGGACAGCGTTCGTTTACGAGCAGTACTTC. Its translation: CASSLMVWTAFVYEQYF.

CDR3 bases: TGTGCCAGCAGTCAGGGGGGTCGGGAGACCCAGTACTTC. Translated, it gives CASSQGGRETQYF. V is TRBV25-1 and J is TRBJ2-5, with D tentatively TRBD1 (7 bases). Germline V gene lookup returns CDR1 MGHDK and CDR2 SYGVNS. Trimming stripped 5 bases from V and 5 bases from J, with 12 bases between. This CDR3 comprises 13 residues. Based on the CDR3 plus reference TRBV25-1 and TRBJ2-5, the full variable domain is EADIYQTPRYLVIGTGKKITLECSQTMGHDKMYWYQQDPGMELHLIHYSYGVNSTEKGDLSSESTVSRIRTEHFPLTLESARPSHTSQYLCASSQGGRETQYFGPGTRLLVL.

This chain connects TRBV29-1 to TRBJ2-1; D gene unclear. Germline-derived CDR1 and CDR2 are SQVTM and ANQGSEA. The CDR3 runs 12 residues. Trimming cost V 0 bases and J 8 bases, with 8 bases left between them. CDR3 loop: CSVEDKRYEQFF. The CDR3 DNA sequence: TGCAGCGTTGAAGATAAACGGTATGAGCAGTTCTTC.

The chain uses TRBV2 and TRBJ2-2, with D maybe TRBD2 (6 bases). Germline CDR1 SNHLY, CDR2 FYNNEI. Trimming shortened V by 5 bases and J by 1 base, and 11 bases separated the two germline ends. CDR3 size: 15 residues. The CDR3 region is CASSTMGGNTGELFF. CDR3 in DNA: TGTGCCAGCAGTACAATGGGAGGGAACACCGGGGAGCTGTTTTTT.

The rearrangement joins TRBV9 to TRBJ1-1; 9 bases are shared with TRBD1. Germline assignment: CDR1 SGDLS and CDR2 YYNGEE. V lost 4 bases and J lost 2; bases outside the gene matches: 3. The CDR3 is made up of 14 amino acids. CDR3 DNA: TGTGCCAGCAGCAGACAGGGGGTAAACACTGAAGCTTTCTTT. This encodes CASSRQGVNTEAFF.

The chain is built from TRBV2 and TRBJ1-6; 7 bases map to TRBD1. CDR1 SNHLY and CDR2 FYNNEI come from the germline V gene. There are 15 residues in the CDR3. V lost 7 bases and J lost 2; bases outside the gene matches: 5. CDR3 coding DNA: TGTGCCAGCAAGGGACAGCTCACCTATAATTCACCCCTCCACTTT. It yields the protein CASKGQLTYNSPLHF. Combining the CDR3 with reference TRBV2 and TRBJ1-6 gives the whole variable domain EPEVTQTPSHQVTQMGQEVILRCVPISNHLYFYWYRQILGQKVEFLVSFYNNEISEKSEIFDDQFSVERPDGSNFTLKIRSTKLEDSAMYFCASKGQLTYNSPLHFGNGTRLTVT.

The CDR3 DNA follows: TGTGCCAGCATCCGCGAAAGCTCCTACAATGAGCAGTTCTTC. It is translated as CASIRESSYNEQFF. The chain joins TRBV2 to TRBJ2-1, with D unresolved. V gave up 7 bases and J gave up 0 bases, with 10 bases separating them. Germline V gene data show CDR1 as SNHLY and CDR2 as FYNNEI. The CDR3 spans 14 residues.

The chain carries TRBV19 and TRBJ1-5; maybe TRBD1 (6 bases). V lost 8 bases, J lost 1 base, and 24 bases lay in between. This CDR3 has 18 residues. Germline lookup yields CDR1 LNHDA and CDR2 SQIVND (reference sequence). As DNA, the CDR3 is TGTGCCAGTGCCCGAGAATTTTGGGCAGGGGAGAGCAATCAGCCCCAGCATTTT. Amino acids: CASAREFWAGESNQPQHF. The full variable domain, completed using reference TRBV19 and TRBJ1-5, is DGGITQSPKYLFRKEGQNVTLSCEQNLNHDAMYWYRQDPGQGLRLIYYSQIVNDFQKGDIAEGYSVSREKKESFPLTVTSAQKNPTAFYLCASAREFWAGESNQPQHFGDGTRLSIL.

The chain employs TRBV18 and TRBJ1-1, with D possibly TRBD1 on 5 matching bases. The germline gives CDR1 KGHSH, CDR2 LQKENI. The V end was cut by 1 base, the J end by 6 bases, with 15 bases between. The CDR3 totals 15 residues. The CDR3 nucleotides are TGTGCCAGCTCACCACGGGGGGAGAGAACGGCTGAAGCTTTCTTT. Amino acids: CASSPRGERTAEAFF.

The V call is TRBV4-1, the J call TRBJ2-7; 9 positions agree with TRBD1. The germline V gene encodes CDR1 MGHRA and CDR2 YSYEKL. The CDR3 covers 16 residues. J was trimmed by 1 base and V by 4 bases; bases with no gene match: 8. The CDR3 spells CASSPGRGQGSYEQYF. Here the CDR3 DNA reads TGCGCCAGCAGCCCTGGTAGGGGACAGGGTTCCTACGAGCAGTACTTC.

The chain links TRBV30 to TRBJ1-5, with a weak D call TRBD1 (5 bases). Germline CDR1 reads GTSNPN; CDR2 reads SVGIG (reference sequence). Trimming shortened V by 2 bases and J by 7 bases, and 12 bases separated the two germline ends. The CDR3 spans 13 residues. DNA of the CDR3: TGTGCCTGGAGTCTCCAGGGTGACCAGCCCCAGCATTTT. Translated, it gives CAWSLQGDQPQHF.

In nucleotides, the CDR3 is TGCGCCAGCAGCCCCCGGTGGGGGGGCACAGATACGCAGTATTTT. Residues: CASSPRWGGTDTQYF. The chain uses TRBV5-1 and TRBJ2-3; TRBD2 is a possible D gene (6 bases). There are 15 residues in the CDR3. The germline V and J ends were trimmed by 4 bases and 1 base, with 13 bases remaining between them. The germline CDR1 and CDR2 sequences are SGHRS and YFSETQ.

This chain uses TRBV7-9 with TRBJ1-6; TRBD1 aligns across 7 bases. CDR1 and CDR2 from the germline V gene are SEHNR and FQNEAQ (reference sequence). CDR3 length equals 13 residues. With V trimmed by 4 bases and J by 9 bases, 3 bases remained unmatched. This CDR3 reads CASSSTGSSPLHF. CDR3 coding DNA: TGTGCCAGCAGCTCGACAGGGAGTTCACCCCTCCACTTT.

This clone occurred once. V and J are TRBV18 and TRBJ1-2; 7 bases are shared with TRBD1. The CDR3 has 14 amino acids. CDR1 KGHSH and CDR2 LQKENI come from the germline V gene. J gave up 8 bases and V 8 bases, and 14 bases lay outside the gene matches. The CDR3 reads CASATLRGLGGYTF. The CDR3 nucleotides read TGTGCCAGCGCGACCCTAAGGGGGCTCGGGGGCTACACCTTC.

The count of this clone is one. The chain has TRBV6-1 and TRBJ2-1; weak D call: TRBD2 (6 bases). V was trimmed by 7 bases and J by 3 bases, leaving 10 bases between them. CDR1 is MNHNS, CDR2 SASEGT, per germline. The CDR3 is 13 amino acids. This chain's CDR3 is CASTAGIYNEQFF. The CDR3 bases are TGTGCCAGCACGGCGGGAATCTACAATGAGCAGTTCTTC.

V is TRBV11-2 and J is TRBJ2-7; maybe TRBD1 (6 bases). Germline assignment: CDR1 SGHAT and CDR2 FQNNGV. The CDR3 has 15 residues. V shed 2 bases and J shed 4 bases, with 15 bases lying between them. The CDR3 sequence is CASSLTALGAYEQYF. CDR3 in DNA: TGTGCCAGCAGCTTAACAGCCTTGGGGGCTTACGAGCAGTACTTC. The whole variable domain, remainder taken from reference TRBV11-2 and TRBJ2-7, is EAGVAQSPRYKIIEKRQSVAFWCNPISGHATLYWYQQILGQGPKLLIQFQNNGVVDDSQLPKDRFSAERLKGVDSTLKIQPAKLEDSAVYLCASSLTALGAYEQYFGPGTRLTVT.

The rearrangement links TRBV11-2 to TRBJ1-1; TRBD1 is a possible D gene (6 bases). CDR1 is SGHAT, CDR2 FQNNGV, per germline. This CDR3 region has 14 residues. The V end was cut by 5 bases, the J end by 3 bases, with 13 bases between. Here the CDR3 reads CASSQVGGDTEAFF. The DNA for the CDR3 is TGTGCCAGCAGCCAAGTAGGGGGGGACACTGAAGCTTTCTTT.

The V call is TRBV5-1, the J call TRBJ1-1; D is unclear. Trimming shortened V by 4 bases and J by 5 bases, and 15 bases separated the two germline ends. Germline V gives CDR1 SGHRS, CDR2 YFSETQ. The CDR3 spans 14 residues. The CDR3 loop is CASSLRPEPTEAFF. In nucleotides, the CDR3 is TGCGCCAGCAGCCTCCGACCGGAGCCAACTGAAGCTTTCTTT. Variable domain in full (rest from reference TRBV5-1 and TRBJ1-1): KAGVTQTPRYLIKTRGQQVTLSCSPISGHRSVSWYQQTPGQGLQFLFEYFSETQRNKGNFPGRFSGRQFSNSRSEMNVSTLELGDSALYLCASSLRPEPTEAFFGQGTRLTVV.

This clone has a single count. This rearrangement joins TRBV5-1 to TRBJ2-5, with D unresolved. The CDR3 totals 16 residues. Germline CDR1 SGHRS, CDR2 YFSETQ. V lost 0 bases and J 0 bases, leaving 12 bases between the germline ends. CDR3 nucleotides: TGCGCCAGCAGCTTGGAACGCACCCAGTACCAAGAGACCCAGTACTTC. Amino acids: CASSLERTQYQETQYF. Drawing the rest from reference TRBV5-1 and TRBJ2-5, the complete variable domain is KAGVTQTPRYLIKTRGQQVTLSCSPISGHRSVSWYQQTPGQGLQFLFEYFSETQRNKGNFPGRFSGRQFSNSRSEMNVSTLELGDSALYLCASSLERTQYQETQYFGPGTRLLVL.